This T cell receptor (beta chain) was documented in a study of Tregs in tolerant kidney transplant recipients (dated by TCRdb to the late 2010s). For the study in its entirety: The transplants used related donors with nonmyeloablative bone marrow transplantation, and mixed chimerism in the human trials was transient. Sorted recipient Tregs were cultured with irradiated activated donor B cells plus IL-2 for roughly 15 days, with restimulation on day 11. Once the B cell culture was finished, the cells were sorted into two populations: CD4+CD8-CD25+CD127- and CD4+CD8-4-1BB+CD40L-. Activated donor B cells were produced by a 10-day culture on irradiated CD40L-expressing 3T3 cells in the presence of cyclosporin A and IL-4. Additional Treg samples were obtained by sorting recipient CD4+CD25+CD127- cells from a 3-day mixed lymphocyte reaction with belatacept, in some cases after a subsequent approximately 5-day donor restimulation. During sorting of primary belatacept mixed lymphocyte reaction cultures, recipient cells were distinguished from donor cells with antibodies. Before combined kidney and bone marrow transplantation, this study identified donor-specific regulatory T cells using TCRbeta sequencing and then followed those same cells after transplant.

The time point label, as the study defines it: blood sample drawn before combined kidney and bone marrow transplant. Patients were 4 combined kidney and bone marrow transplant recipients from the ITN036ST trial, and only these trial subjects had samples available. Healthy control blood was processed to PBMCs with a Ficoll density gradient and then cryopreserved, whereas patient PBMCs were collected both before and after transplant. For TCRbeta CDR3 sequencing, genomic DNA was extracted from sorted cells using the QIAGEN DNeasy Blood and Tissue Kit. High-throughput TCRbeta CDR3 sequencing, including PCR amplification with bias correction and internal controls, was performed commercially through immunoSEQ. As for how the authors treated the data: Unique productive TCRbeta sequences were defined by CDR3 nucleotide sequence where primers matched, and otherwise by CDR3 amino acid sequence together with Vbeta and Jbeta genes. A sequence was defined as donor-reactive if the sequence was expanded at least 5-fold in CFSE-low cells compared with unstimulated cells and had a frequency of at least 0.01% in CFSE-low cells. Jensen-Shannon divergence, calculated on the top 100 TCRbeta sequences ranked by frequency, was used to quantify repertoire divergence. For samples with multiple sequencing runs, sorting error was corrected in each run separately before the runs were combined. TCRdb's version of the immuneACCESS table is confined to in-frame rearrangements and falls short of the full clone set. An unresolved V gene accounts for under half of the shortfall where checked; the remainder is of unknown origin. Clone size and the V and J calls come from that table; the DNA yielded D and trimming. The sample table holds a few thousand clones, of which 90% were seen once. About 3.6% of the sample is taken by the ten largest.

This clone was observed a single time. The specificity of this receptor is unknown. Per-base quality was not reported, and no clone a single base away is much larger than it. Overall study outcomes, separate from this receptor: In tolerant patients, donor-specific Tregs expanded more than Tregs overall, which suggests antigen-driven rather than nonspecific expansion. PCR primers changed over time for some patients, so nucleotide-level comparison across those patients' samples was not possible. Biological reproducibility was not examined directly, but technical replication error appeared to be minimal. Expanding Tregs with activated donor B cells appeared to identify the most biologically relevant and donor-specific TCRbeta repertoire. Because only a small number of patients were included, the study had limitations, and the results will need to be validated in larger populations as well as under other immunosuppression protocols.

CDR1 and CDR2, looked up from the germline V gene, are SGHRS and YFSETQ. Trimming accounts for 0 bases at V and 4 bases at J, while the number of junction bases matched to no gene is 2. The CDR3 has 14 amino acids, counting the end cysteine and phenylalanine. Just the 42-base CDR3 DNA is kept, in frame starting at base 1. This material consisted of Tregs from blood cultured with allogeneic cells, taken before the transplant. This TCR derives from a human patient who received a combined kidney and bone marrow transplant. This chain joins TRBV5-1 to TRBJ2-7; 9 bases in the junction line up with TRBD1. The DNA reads TGCGCCAGCAGCTTGGCCGGGACAGGGTACGAGCAGTACTTC. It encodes CASSLAGTGYEQYF.